These T cell receptor beta chains were read from a single sample in a study of regulatory T cells in long-lasting Graves disease. TCRdb recomputed calls from the multiplex PCR reads with MiXCR, one row per CDR3 protein. The sample consists of 410,000 or so distinct CDR3 sequences, about 15% of them appearing once. The same sample was also used in a study of T cells in Graves' hyperthyroidism and ophthalmopathy.

This specimen was peripheral blood mononuclear cells (PBMCs), taken at new diagnosis, from a patient treated with antithyroid drugs. These receptors all come from a woman younger than 45 with Graves disease. Both conserved end residues are part of each CDR3. A D gene is named only where the DNA matches it firmly. Size is stated for part of the rows, as once, few or many counts, or as a class when the clone is expanded.

V gene	D gene	J gene	clone size	CDR3 protein	CDR3 DNA
TRBV10-1	NA	TRBJ1-1	NA	CASSATGGTEAFF	TGCGCCAGCAGCGCAACAGGAGGGACTGAAGCTTTCTTT
TRBV11-3	NA	TRBJ2-2	few	CASSLGLFTGELFF	TGTGCCAGCAGCTTAGGACTATTCACCGGGGAGCTGTTTTTT
TRBV20-1	NA	TRBJ1-1	many	CSARSGRNTEAFF	TGCAGTGCTAGATCGGGGAGGAACACTGAAGCTTTCTTT
TRBV3-1	TRBD2	TRBJ2-2	many	CASSQTIRTSGSDTGELFF	TGTGCCAGCAGCCAAACTATCAGAACTAGCGGGAGTGACACCGGGGAGCTGTTTTTT
TRBV10-3	TRBD2	TRBJ2-1	NA	CAISPGLASYNEQFF	TGTGCCATCAGTCCGGGACTAGCCTCCTACAATGAGCAGTTCTTC
TRBV29-1	NA	TRBJ1-5	few	CSVDGGNQPQHF	TGCAGCGTTGACGGCGGTAATCAGCCCCAGCATTTT
TRBV28	TRBD1	TRBJ2-5	many	CASSSPWTGRVKETQYF	TGTGCCAGCAGTTCACCCTGGACAGGGCGAGTGAAAGAGACCCAGTACTTC
TRBV19	NA	TRBJ1-1	few	CASSSIGTEAFF	TGTGCCAGTAGTAGCATTGGGACTGAAGCTTTCTTT
TRBV20-1	TRBD1	TRBJ1-2	many	CSARDRQGINGYTF	TGCAGTGCTAGAGATCGACAGGGGATAAATGGCTACACCTTC
TRBV18	NA	TRBJ2-7	many	CASSPSGGEQYF	TGTGCCAGCTCACCTTCCGGGGGCGAGCAGTACTTC
TRBV3-1	TRBD2	TRBJ2-3	many	CASSQGGLAGEYF	TGTGCCAGCAGCCAAGGAGGACTAGCGGGAGAGTATTTT
TRBV2	NA	TRBJ2-2	many	CASRPGLNTGELFF	TGTGCCAGCAGGCCGGGACTTAACACCGGGGAGCTGTTTTTT
TRBV5-1	TRBD2	TRBJ2-3	few	CASSLASGRTDTQYF	TGCGCCAGCAGCTTGGCTAGCGGGAGGACAGATACGCAGTATTTT
TRBV6-1	TRBD2	TRBJ2-2	NA	CASRLAGEGELFF	TGTGCCAGCAGGCTAGCGGGAGAAGGGGAGCTGTTTTTT
TRBV6-2/TRBV6-3	TRBD2	TRBJ2-3	NA	CASRPSGYTDTQYF	TGTGCCAGCAGGCCTAGCGGGTACACAGATACGCAGTATTTT
TRBV12-3/TRBV12-4	TRBD2	TRBJ2-1	many	CASTHGLAGVSNEQFF	TGTGCCAGCACCCACGGACTAGCGGGAGTTAGTAATGAGCAGTTCTTC
TRBV12-3/TRBV12-4	NA	TRBJ1-1	NA	CASSYTLAEAFF	TGTGCCAGCAGCTACACTTTAGCTGAAGCTTTCTTT
TRBV13	TRBD2	TRBJ2-7	many	CASSTGLAGPGEQYF	TGTGCCAGCAGCACCGGACTAGCGGGGCCCGGCGAGCAGTACTTC
TRBV6-1	NA	TRBJ1-4	many	CASSPGGPLPVATNEKLFF	TGTGCCAGCAGTCCGGGGGGGCCTCTACCCGTCGCAACTAATGAAAAACTGTTTTTT
TRBV2	NA	TRBJ1-2	many	CASSEWGSYGYTF	TGTGCCAGCAGTGAATGGGGCAGCTATGGCTACACCTTC
TRBV20-1	TRBD2	TRBJ2-5	many	CSASRAGGRETQYF	TGCAGTGCTAGTAGAGCGGGAGGACGAGAGACCCAGTACTTC
TRBV19	NA	TRBJ2-7	few	CASTGTSYEQYF	TGTGCCAGTACCGGGACAAGCTACGAGCAGTACTTC
TRBV7-2	NA	TRBJ2-3	many	CASSRGRAPDTQYF	TGTGCCAGCAGCCGTGGTAGGGCCCCAGATACGCAGTATTTT
TRBV7-9	NA	TRBJ2-7	many	CASSTQSREQYF	TGTGCCAGCAGCACACAGAGTCGCGAGCAGTACTTC
TRBV24-1	TRBD2	TRBJ2-1	many	CATSDSGSHEQFF	TGTGCCACCAGTGATAGCGGGAGCCATGAGCAGTTCTTC
TRBV19	NA	TRBJ2-3	NA	CASSQIVVSDTQYF	TGTGCCAGTAGTCAGATAGTTGTATCTGATACGCAGTATTTT